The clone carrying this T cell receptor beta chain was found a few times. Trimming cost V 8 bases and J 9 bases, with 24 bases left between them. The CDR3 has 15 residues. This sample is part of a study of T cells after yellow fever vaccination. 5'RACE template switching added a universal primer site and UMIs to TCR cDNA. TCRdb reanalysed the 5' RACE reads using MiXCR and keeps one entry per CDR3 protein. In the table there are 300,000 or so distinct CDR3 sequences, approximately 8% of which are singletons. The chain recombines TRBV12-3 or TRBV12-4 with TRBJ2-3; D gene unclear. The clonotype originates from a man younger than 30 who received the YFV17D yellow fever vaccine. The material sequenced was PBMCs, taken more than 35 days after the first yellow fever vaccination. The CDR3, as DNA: TGTGCCAGCCTAAGCCTTCAGGATGGGTCGGACACGCAGTATTTT. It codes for CASLSLQDGSDTQYF.